The 8 T cell receptor beta chains given below trace back to one sample, sequenced in a study of CD8+ T cells in alopecia areata. Treatment: oral pan-JAK inhibitor, 5-10 mg twice daily. Following RNA extraction, reverse transcription yielded cDNA that acted as the sequencing template. Measured with immunoSEQ multiplex PCR; TCRdb has only the in-frame clones, and not every one. In the table there are approximately 180,000 clones, roughly 60% of which are singletons. The material sequenced was CD4+ T cells sorted from blood, taken at approximately week 50, from a patient treated with tofacitinib. These receptors all stem from a human donor with alopecia areata.

The V and J genes are TRBV18 and TRBJ1-5; a weak D match, TRBD1 (5 bases). The V end lost 4 bases, the J end lost 3 bases, and 13 bases lay between the germline ends. Germline-derived CDR1 and CDR2 are KGHSH and LQKENI. The CDR3 is 15 amino acids. The DNA of the CDR3 is TGTGCCAGCTCACTTCGGGACGGAGCCAATCAGCCCCAGCATTTT. This sequence encodes CASSLRDGANQPQHF.

Here the CDR3 reads CASSVDRGGNRGIQYF. CDR3 DNA sequence: TGTGCCAGCAGCGTAGACAGGGGTGGGAATCGGGGCATTCAGTACTTC. The J gene is TRBJ2-4, the V gene TRBV7-2, with 8 nucleotides matching TRBD1. The CDR3 has 16 amino acids. The ends lost 5 bases at V and 9 bases at J; junction bases unmatched: 15. The germline V gene encodes CDR1 SGHTA and CDR2 FQGNSA.

The genes are TRBV25-1 and TRBJ2-7, with 7 bases fitting TRBD1. The CDR3 covers 12 residues. CDR1 is MGHDK and CDR2 is SYGVNS in the germline V gene. The ends lost 6 bases at V and 4 bases at J; junction bases unmatched: 3. For the CDR3, the DNA is TGTGCCAGCAGGGGGACAGAGTACGAGCAGTACTTC. Encoded protein: CASRGTEYEQYF.

This clone was counted a single time. V usage is TRBV14 and J usage is TRBJ1-6, with no clear D. The CDR3 has 15 amino acids. Germline V CDR1 and CDR2: SGHDN, FVKESK. Trimming took 1 base from V and 10 from J, leaving 14 bases between them. DNA of the CDR3: TGTGCCAGCAGCCAAGTCACGGGAGGATCGTCACCCCTCCACTTT. Protein sequence: CASSQVTGGSSPLHF.

This chain joins TRBV29-1 and TRBJ2-7; 10 bases are shared with TRBD1. Unmatched junction bases numbered 9, after V lost 7 bases and J lost 6 bases. The CDR3 contains 13 residues. The germline gives CDR1 SQVTM, CDR2 ANQGSEA. CDR3 bases: TGCAGCGCCGATTGGACAGGGGGAGGCGAGCAGTACTTC. It specifies CSADWTGGGEQYF.

This clone was detected ten times or more. The chain couples TRBV23-1 to TRBJ2-7, with 9 positions matching TRBD1. TRBV23-1 is an ORF for which the function is uncertain. Trimming removed 0 bases from V and 0 bases from J; junction bases left unmatched: 9. The CDR3 runs to 18 residues. CDR3 sequence (DNA): TGCGCCAGCAGTCAATCGGGTAACAGGGGGCCCTCCTCCTACGAGCAGTACTTC. Protein product: CASSQSGNRGPSSYEQYF.

This clone was detected a few times. The CDR3 reads CASSLGASSYNSPLHF. DNA for the CDR3: TGTGCCAGCAGCTTAGGAGCGAGCTCCTATAATTCACCCCTCCACTTT. The V call is TRBV7-2, the J call TRBJ1-6; D not resolved. V lost 1 base and J lost 0, with 7 bases in between. This CDR3 region has 16 residues. The germline V gene encodes CDR1 SGHTA and CDR2 FQGNSA.

The chain couples TRBV9 to TRBJ2-1; 8 bases line up with TRBD2. Germline CDR1 is SGDLS and CDR2 is YYNGEE. J gave up 0 bases and V 3 bases, and 8 bases lay outside the gene matches. This CDR3 region has 17 residues. CDR3 protein: CASSASHSGASYNEQFF. CDR3 DNA: TGTGCCAGCAGCGCTTCTCATAGCGGGGCCTCCTACAATGAGCAGTTCTTC.